A selection of T cell receptor beta chains follows, all from one sample in a study of blood T cell repertoires in COVID-19. TCRdb's table, derived via immunoSEQ multiplex PCR, lists solely in-frame clones and lacks some. The profile shows some 380,000 clones, more than 75% of them singletons. Specimen: peripheral blood. These receptors were obtained from a human donor with acute or convalescent COVID-19. The donor label of this sample is uncertain. The CDR3 runs from the conserved cysteine through the conserved F or W. The D gene is left open where the match is weak. Size tells how often a clone was seen (once, few, many) or the class of an expanded clone, and some rows leave it out.

TRBV6-5	NA	TRBJ2-4	NA	CASSYSALSKNIQYF	TGTGCCAGCAGTTACTCGGCTTTGTCCAAAAACATTCAGTACTTC
TRBV28	NA	TRBJ1-1	NA	CASSGALGRTEAFF	TGTGCCAGCAGTGGGGCCCTTGGGAGGACTGAAGCTTTCTTT
TRBV28	few	TRBJ1-2	NA	CASSDITNYGYTF	TGTGCCAGCAGTGACATAACTAACTATGGCTACACCTTC
TRBV6-1	NA	TRBJ2-7	TRBD2	CASSDPGLSYEQYF	TGTGCCAGCAGTGACCCGGGACTATCCTACGAGCAGTACTTC
TRBV18	NA	TRBJ2-5	NA	CASSPRGQSETQYF	TGTGCCAGCTCACCTAGAGGACAGTCCGAGACCCAGTACTTC
TRBV12-3/TRBV12-4	once	TRBJ1-2	NA	CASTLARGESYTF	TGTGCCAGCACTCTCGCCCGCGGGGAAAGCTACACCTTC
TRBV6-5	NA	TRBJ2-3	TRBD2	CASSPGLASTDTQYF	TGTGCCAGCAGTCCTGGACTAGCGAGCACAGATACGCAGTATTTT
TRBV29-1	once	TRBJ1-5	NA	CSVQGNSNQPQHF	TGCAGCGTACAGGGAAATAGCAATCAGCCCCAGCATTTT
TRBV5-6	NA	TRBJ1-2	NA	CASRLGQGKGYTF	TGTGCCAGCAGACTGGGGCAGGGGAAGGGCTACACCTTC
TRBV6-6	NA	TRBJ2-3	TRBD1	CASSYGTGGADTQYF	TGTGCCAGCAGTTACGGGACAGGGGGCGCAGATACGCAGTATTTT
TRBV18	NA	TRBJ2-2	NA	CASSPLAERSGELFF	TGTGCCAGCTCACCACTCGCAGAGAGGTCCGGGGAGCTGTTTTTT